The T cell receptor (beta chain) described here comes from a study of blood T cell repertoires in COVID-19. This clone was picked up one time. Germline trimming cut 2 bases from V and 1 base from J; bases unmatched to any gene: 8. The germline CDR1 and CDR2 sequences are MDHEN and SYDVKM. The CDR3 consists of 17 residues. Sequencing was performed with immunoSEQ multiplex PCR; in TCRdb, only in-frame clones are kept and a portion is missing. This repertoire shows a few hundred thousand clones, about four fifths found once; its top ten account for more than 0.95%. The source of this sequence is a human donor with acute or convalescent COVID-19. The donor label of this sample is uncertain. The chain joins TRBV28 to TRBJ1-1, with 9 bases identical to TRBD1. Sequencing was done on a sample of peripheral blood. CDR3 bases: TGTGCCAGCAGTTTACGCATAGGACAGGGGAGGAACACTGAAGCTTTCTTT. Protein product: CASSLRIGQGRNTEAFF.